These T cell receptor beta chains were read from a single sample in a study of cytomegalovirus exposure and HLA in healthy donors. Profiled with immunoSEQ multiplex PCR; TCRdb holds only in-frame clones, not every one. Of 150,000 to 200,000 clones listed, roughly four fifths were seen once; the top ten hold around 3.7%. The specimen was PBMCs. Receptors were obtained from a man aged 40-49 years in good health and CMV-seropositive. The CDR3 runs from the conserved cysteine through the conserved F or W. D genes are given only for firm matches. The listing skips clone size in some rows; elsewhere it reads once, few, many or a size class.

CDR3 DNA	CDR3 protein	clone size	D gene	V gene	J gene	CDR3 length
TGTGCCAGCAGTGACGGACTAGCGGGAGGGTATGAGACCCAGTACTTC	CASSDGLAGGYETQYF	.	TRBD2	TRBV7-2	TRBJ2-5	16
TGCGCCGGCAGCTTGGGGGGGGACGGGTATCAGCCCCAGCATTTT	CAGSLGGDGYQPQHF	.	.	TRBV5-1	TRBJ1-5	15
TGTGCCAGCAGCCACGGGACAGGGGAGGGGAGGGGTACGCAGTATTTT	CASSHGTGEGRGTQYF	once	TRBD1	TRBV5-4	TRBJ2-3	16
TGTGCCAGCAGCCGGGAGTTTCGGGGGTGTACGCAGTATTTT	CASSREFRGCTQYF	.	.	TRBV6-5	TRBJ2-3	14
TGCGCCAGCAGCTTGGGATTGGGACTAGCGGGAGGAGATACGCAGTATTTT	CASSLGLGLAGGDTQYF	.	TRBD2	TRBV5-1	TRBJ2-3	17
TGCGCCAGCAGCCAAGATCAGGGACTAGCGGGTCCATACGAGCAGTACTTC	CASSQDQGLAGPYEQYF	.	TRBD2	TRBV4-1	TRBJ2-7	17
TGTGCCAGCAGCTTAGGGACAGGGGGCTTCTACGAGCAGTACTTC	CASSLGTGGFYEQYF	.	TRBD1	TRBV7-6	TRBJ2-7	15
TGCGCCAGCAGTGAGACGGGGACTAGACTCAATGAGCAGTTCTTC	CASSETGTRLNEQFF	.	TRBD2	TRBV10-2	TRBJ2-1	15
TGTGCCAGCAGCGGGACAGTTCCTAATAACTATGGCTACACCTTC	CASSGTVPNNYGYTF	.	TRBD1	TRBV5-8	TRBJ1-2	15
TGTGCCAGCAGCGTAGGGCCAGGGGGCGGAGATGAGCAGTTCTTC	CASSVGPGGGDEQFF	.	TRBD1	TRBV9	TRBJ2-1	15